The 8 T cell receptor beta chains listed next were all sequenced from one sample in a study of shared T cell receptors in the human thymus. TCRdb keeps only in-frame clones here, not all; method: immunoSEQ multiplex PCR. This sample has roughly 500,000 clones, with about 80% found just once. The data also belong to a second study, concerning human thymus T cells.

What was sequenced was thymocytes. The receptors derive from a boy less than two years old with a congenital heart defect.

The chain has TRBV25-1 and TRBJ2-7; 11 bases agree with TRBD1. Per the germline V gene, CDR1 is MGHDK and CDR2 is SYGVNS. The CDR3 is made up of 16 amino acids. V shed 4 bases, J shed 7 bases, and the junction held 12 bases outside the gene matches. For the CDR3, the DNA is TGTGCCAGCAGTGGGGGACAGGGGGGGACCCAAGGAGAGCAGTACTTC. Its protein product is CASSGGQGGTQGEQYF.

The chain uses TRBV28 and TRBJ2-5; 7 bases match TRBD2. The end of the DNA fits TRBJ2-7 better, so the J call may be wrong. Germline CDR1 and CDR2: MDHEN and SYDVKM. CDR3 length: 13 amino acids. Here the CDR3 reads CASSQREAYEQYF. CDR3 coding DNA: TGTGCCAGCAGCCAGCGGGAAGCCTACGAGCAGTACTTC.

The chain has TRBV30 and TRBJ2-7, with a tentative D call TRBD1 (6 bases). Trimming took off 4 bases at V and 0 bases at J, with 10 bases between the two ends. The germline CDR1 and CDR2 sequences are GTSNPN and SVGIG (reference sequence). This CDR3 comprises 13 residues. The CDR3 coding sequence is TGTGCCTGGATGAGGACAGCCTCCTACGAGCAGTACTTC. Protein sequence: CAWMRTASYEQYF.

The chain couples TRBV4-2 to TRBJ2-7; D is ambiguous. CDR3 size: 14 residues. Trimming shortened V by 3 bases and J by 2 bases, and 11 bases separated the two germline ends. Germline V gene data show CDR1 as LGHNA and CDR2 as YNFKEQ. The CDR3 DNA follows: TGTGCCAGCAGCCATCCCCTCCGGGCCTACGAGCAGTACTTC. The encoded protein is CASSHPLRAYEQYF.

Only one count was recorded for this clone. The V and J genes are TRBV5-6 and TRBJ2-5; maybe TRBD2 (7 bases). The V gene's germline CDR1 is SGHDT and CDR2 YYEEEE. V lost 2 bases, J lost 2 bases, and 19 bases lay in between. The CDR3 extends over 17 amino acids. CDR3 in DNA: TGTGCCAGCAGCTTAATCCAGACCGGGGGGCGGCAAGAGACCCAGTACTTC. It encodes CASSLIQTGGRQETQYF.

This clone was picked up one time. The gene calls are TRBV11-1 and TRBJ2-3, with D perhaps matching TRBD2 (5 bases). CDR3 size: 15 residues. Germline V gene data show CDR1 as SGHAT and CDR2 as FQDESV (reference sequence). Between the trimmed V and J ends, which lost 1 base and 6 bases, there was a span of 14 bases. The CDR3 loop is CASSLGWALADTQYF. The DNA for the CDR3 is TGTGCCAGCAGCTTAGGTTGGGCGCTAGCCGATACGCAGTATTTT.

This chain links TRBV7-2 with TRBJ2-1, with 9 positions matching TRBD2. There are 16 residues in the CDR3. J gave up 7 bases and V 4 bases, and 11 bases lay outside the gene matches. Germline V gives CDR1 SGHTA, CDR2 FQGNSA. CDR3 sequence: CASSSQPGLAVNEQFF. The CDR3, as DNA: TGTGCCAGCAGCTCGCAACCGGGACTAGCAGTAAATGAGCAGTTCTTC.

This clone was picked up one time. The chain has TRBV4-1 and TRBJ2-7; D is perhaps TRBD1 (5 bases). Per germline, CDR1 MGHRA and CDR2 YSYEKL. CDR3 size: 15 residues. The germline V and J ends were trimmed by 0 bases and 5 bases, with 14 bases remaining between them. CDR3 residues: CASSQDRTRADEQYF. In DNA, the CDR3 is TGCGCCAGCAGCCAAGACAGGACCAGGGCTGACGAGCAGTACTTC.